This T cell receptor beta chain was sequenced in a study of OX40 agonist ivuxolimab in advanced cancers. This clone has a single count. This CDR3 has 13 residues. V was pared by 5 bases and J by 5 bases, with 12 bases between. Per the germline V gene, CDR1 is LNHDA and CDR2 is SQIVND (reference sequence). Sequencing was performed with immunoSEQ multiplex PCR; in TCRdb, only in-frame clones are kept and a portion is missing. The table lists about 66,000 clones, around 82% of them singletons, with around 4.5% in the top ten. Sampled blood was obtained at baseline, cycle 4 day 1, and cycle 7 day 1. The chain uses TRBV19 and TRBJ1-2; possible D gene TRBD1, 6 bases. This TCR derives from an adult with an advanced solid tumor such as melanoma, head and neck, liver or kidney cancer. Specimen: CD4+ or CD8+ T cells sorted from blood, collected in a trial of the OX40 agonist ivuxolimab. CDR3 DNA sequence: TGTGCCAGTAGTGGCGACAGGCTATATGGCTACACCTTC. The encoded protein is CASSGDRLYGYTF.